Sequencing of this T cell receptor beta chain was carried out in a study of HIV-infected children after antiretroviral therapy interruption. On the study more broadly: Children had CD4+ above 500, viral load below 50 copies/ml, either treatment arm. Continuous-treatment samples came from weeks 0, 48 and 150.

V was clipped by 8 bases and J by 3 bases, with 17 bases between them. This CDR3 contains 14 residues. Germline CDR1 is LNHNV and CDR2 is YYDKDF (reference sequence). Treatment meaning: PENTA 11 planned treatment interruption arm or continuous ART arm. This clonotype was observed many times. A 3' RACE protocol on RNA, with unique molecular identifiers, produced the TCR library. TCRdb redid the calling of the 3' RACE reads with MiXCR, one entry per CDR3 protein. The sample records about 15,000 distinct CDR3 sequences, approximately 3.6% being singletons. This sequence originates from a pool of human donors with HIV. This specimen consisted of CD45RO+ CD8+ T cells from PBMCs, pooled from several time points, obtained from a donor given antiretroviral therapy, either interrupted or continuous. Subset noted: memory CD8+ CD45RO+ CD45RA- T cells. V gene TRBV15 combines with J gene TRBJ2-7; weak D call: TRBD1 (6 bases). CDR3 in amino acids: CATRRLTGDYEQYF. The CDR3 DNA sequence: TGTGCCACCCGAAGGTTGACAGGAGACTACGAGCAGTACTTC.